This passage covers 32 T cell receptor beta chains from one sample sequenced in a study of CD8+ T cells in alopecia areata. It was cDNA, reverse transcribed from extracted RNA, that served as the sequencing template. The assay was immunoSEQ multiplex PCR, and TCRdb's table has in-frame clones only and misses some. The sample yields 150,000 or so clones, roughly 50% seen once. The specimen sequenced was CD4+ T cells sorted from blood. The source is a human donor with alopecia areata.

This clone was observed once. The chain combines TRBV29-1 with TRBJ2-5; TRBD2 agrees at 11 bases. J gave up 7 bases and V 0 bases, and 10 bases lay outside the gene matches. This CDR3 is 16 amino acids long. CDR1 and CDR2 (germline): SQVTM, ANQGSEA. DNA of the CDR3: TGCAGCGTTGAAGATCTACTAGCGGGGGTTTTTAGGACCCAGTACTTC. It yields the protein CSVEDLLAGVFRTQYF.

This chain connects TRBV29-1 to TRBJ1-2, with D tentatively TRBD1 (6 bases). Deletions cut 4 bases from V and 5 bases from J, with 8 bases between. CDR3 length equals 11 residues. CDR1 and CDR2 from the germline V gene are SQVTM and ANQGSEA. CDR3 region: CSVGGRYGYTF. The CDR3 DNA reads as TGCAGCGTTGGGGGGCGGTATGGCTACACCTTC.

The sample holds a few counts of this clone. The rearrangement uses TRBV11-2 and TRBJ2-5; 8 bases fit TRBD1. The J segment lost 2 bases and the V segment lost 5 bases, leaving 13 bases of the junction unmatched. The CDR3 spans 17 residues. CDR1 and CDR2 from the germline V gene are SGHAT and FQNNGV. CDR3 amino acids: CASSQGRDRRLQETQYF. The CDR3 DNA reads as TGTGCCAGCAGCCAAGGCCGGGACAGGCGACTACAAGAGACCCAGTACTTC.

V gene TRBV7-3 combines with J gene TRBJ2-3; D perhaps matches TRBD2 (6 bases). Trimming cost V 3 bases and J 10 bases, with 17 bases left between them. The CDR3 spans 14 residues. Germline CDR1 is SGHTA and CDR2 is FQGTGA. The CDR3 here is CASSLLADSGAQYF. In nucleotides, the CDR3 is TGTGCCAGCAGCTTGCTCGCCGATTCGGGGGCGCAGTATTTT.

This sequence joins TRBV28 and TRBJ1-1; D possibly corresponds to TRBD1 (6 bases). The CDR3 has 15 residues. Trimming took 8 bases from V and 1 from J, leaving 17 bases between them. Germline CDR1 and CDR2: MDHEN and SYDVKM. CDR3 protein: CASWGMTGENTEAFF. The CDR3 DNA reads as TGTGCCAGCTGGGGGATGACAGGAGAGAACACTGAAGCTTTCTTT.

This clone has only a few counts. The chain uses TRBV7-3 and TRBJ2-3; D might be TRBD1 (5 bases). The V end lost 5 bases, the J end lost 0 bases, and 15 bases lay between the germline ends. The CDR3 runs to 16 residues. Looked up from germline, CDR1 is SGHTA and CDR2 is FQGTGA. DNA for the CDR3: TGTGCCAGCAGCGCCAAACCCGGACAAAGCACAGATACGCAGTATTTT. Amino acid sequence: CASSAKPGQSTDTQYF.

The chain has TRBV28 and TRBJ1-2, with no clear D. The V gene's germline CDR1 is MDHEN and CDR2 SYDVKM. The CDR3 runs 14 residues. The germline V and J ends were trimmed by 6 bases and 8 bases, with 19 bases remaining between them. The CDR3 loop reads CASSPPDLALGYTF. In DNA form, the CDR3 reads TGTGCCAGCAGCCCCCCGGACCTGGCACTGGGCTACACCTTC.

V and J are TRBV7-6 and TRBJ2-5, with D tentatively TRBD2 (6 bases). V gave up 2 bases and J gave up 4 bases, with 11 bases separating them. The CDR3 extends over 14 amino acids. Germline V gene data show CDR1 as SGHVS and CDR2 as FNYEAQ. The CDR3 nucleotides are TGTGCCAGCAGCTTATGGTTCGGGGGAGAGACCCAGTACTTC. This gives the protein CASSLWFGGETQYF.

V is TRBV2 and J is TRBJ2-5, with 10 bases that match TRBD2. V was pared by 7 bases and J by 5 bases, with 4 bases of the junction left unmatched. Germline assignment: CDR1 SNHLY and CDR2 FYNNEI. CDR3 size: 13 residues. The CDR3 nucleotides are TGTGCCAGCACGGAAGCGGGAGGGGAGACCCAGTACTTC. Residues: CASTEAGGETQYF.

This chain connects TRBV25-1 to TRBJ1-2, with D unclear. This CDR3 is 12 amino acids long. Trimming stripped 4 bases from V and 5 bases from J, with 8 bases between. Germline CDR1 MGHDK, CDR2 SYGVNS. CDR3 DNA sequence: TGTGCCAGCAGTGTCGCCGCATATGGCTACACCTTC. This gives the protein CASSVAAYGYTF.

In its sample, this clone was seen a few times. J is TRBJ2-3 and V is TRBV7-9, with a possible D match to TRBD2 (5 bases). CDR1 is SEHNR and CDR2 is FQNEAQ in the germline V gene (reference sequence). The CDR3 has 16 amino acids. Trimming shortened V by 5 bases and J by 3 bases, and 18 bases separated the two germline ends. The CDR3 here is CASSPRTIWETDTQYF. CDR3 coding DNA: TGTGCCAGCAGCCCAAGGACCATATGGGAGACAGATACGCAGTATTTT.

J is TRBJ2-7 and V is TRBV5-1, with TRBD2 matching over 13 bases. Germline-derived CDR1 and CDR2 are SGHRS and YFSETQ. V lost 4 bases to trimming and J lost 6 bases; unmatched junction nucleotides: 10. This CDR3 contains 16 residues. The CDR3 nucleotides read TGCGCCAGCAGCCACAACTTCGGACTAGCGGGAGTCGAGCAGTACTTC. Residues: CASSHNFGLAGVEQYF.

This chain connects TRBV9 to TRBJ2-7; 10 nucleotides agree with TRBD2. The length of the CDR3 is 15 residues. Germline loops: CDR1 SGDLS, CDR2 YYNGEE. With V trimmed by 2 bases and J by 6 bases, 8 bases remained unmatched. CDR3 loop: CASSVLAGVGSEQYF. The CDR3 coding sequence is TGTGCCAGCAGCGTCCTAGCGGGAGTAGGGTCCGAGCAGTACTTC.

This clone showed up just once. This chain connects TRBV7-3 to TRBJ2-7; maybe TRBD1 (5 bases). Germline CDR1 is SGHTA and CDR2 is FQGTGA. The V and J ends lost 5 bases and 7 bases respectively, with 15 bases between them. The CDR3 loop spans 13 amino acids. The CDR3, as DNA: TGTGCCAGCAGCCCGGAAGGGGCCGGGGAGCAGTACTTC. It specifies CASSPEGAGEQYF.

V gene TRBV2 combines with J gene TRBJ2-5, with 7 nucleotides matching TRBD1. There are 14 residues in the CDR3. Unmatched junction bases numbered 6, after V lost 8 bases and J lost 0 bases. Germline V gene sequence: CDR1 SNHLY, CDR2 FYNNEI. In nucleotides, the CDR3 is TGTGCCAGCGGCCGGGACAGCTACCAAGAGACCCAGTACTTC. Its protein is CASGRDSYQETQYF.

The chain couples TRBV28 to TRBJ2-1, with TRBD2 matching 10 bases. CDR1 and CDR2 from the germline V gene are MDHEN and SYDVKM. J lost 8 bases, V lost 8 bases, and 12 bases had no gene match. The length of the CDR3 is 15 residues. The CDR3 DNA reads TGTGCCAGCCTTGGGACTAGCGCTTCGTTCCATGAGCAGTTCTTC. Protein sequence: CASLGTSASFHEQFF.

This chain joins TRBV29-1 and TRBJ2-7; possibly TRBD1 for D (5 bases). The V and J ends lost 4 bases and 0 bases respectively, with 13 bases between them. Per germline, CDR1 SQVTM and CDR2 ANQGSEA. The CDR3 runs 14 residues. This CDR3 reads CSVAGQQNSYEQYF. The CDR3 DNA follows: TGCAGCGTTGCAGGGCAGCAAAACTCCTACGAGCAGTACTTC.

This clone was detected a few times. The gene calls are TRBV5-1 and TRBJ2-1, with D hard to call. The CDR3 is made up of 12 amino acids. Trimming removed 2 bases at V and 4 bases at J, with 4 bases between. Germline V gene sequence: CDR1 SGHRS, CDR2 YFSETQ. The CDR3 protein is CASSFSYNEQFF. The CDR3 bases are TGCGCCAGCAGCTTCAGTTACAATGAGCAGTTCTTC.

V gene TRBV29-1 combines with J gene TRBJ2-7; the D gene is possibly TRBD2 (6 bases). This CDR3 contains 13 residues. Germline CDR1 reads SQVTM; CDR2 reads ANQGSEA. The V gene lost 5 bases and the J gene lost 1 base, with 12 bases spanning the gap. The CDR3 reads CSVPARGSYEQYF. CDR3 coding DNA: TGCAGCGTTCCGGCCCGGGGGTCCTACGAGCAGTACTTC.

A few counts support this clone. The chain has TRBV5-1 and TRBJ1-1; D is ambiguous. The germline CDR1 and CDR2 sequences are SGHRS and YFSETQ. Trimming removed 1 base from V and 6 bases from J, with 7 bases in between. The CDR3 is made up of 12 amino acids. CDR3 nucleotide sequence: TGCGCCAGCAGCTTGCCCGGCTCTGAAGCTTTCTTT. Translated, it gives CASSLPGSEAFF.

This clone was detected only a few times. The chain combines TRBV5-1 with TRBJ2-5, with D possibly being TRBD1 or TRBD2 (6 bases each). Trimming cost V 5 bases and J 7 bases, with 18 bases left between them. The length of the CDR3 is 14 residues. CDR1 and CDR2 from the germline V gene are SGHRS and YFSETQ. CDR3 sequence (DNA): TGCGCCAGCAGTACGGGGGACACCGCTGGGACCCAGTACTTC. Translated, it gives CASSTGDTAGTQYF.

This clone was counted a single time. The chain employs TRBV5-1 and TRBJ2-7, with unresolved D. Trimming pared 0 bases from V and 5 bases from J, leaving 12 bases between. The germline gives CDR1 SGHRS, CDR2 YFSETQ. This CDR3 is 14 amino acids long. CDR3 bases: TGCGCCAGCAGCTTGGAAGGAGTCTACCACGAGCAGTACTTC. This sequence encodes CASSLEGVYHEQYF.

The chain employs TRBV5-1 and TRBJ2-7; D call uncertain. V lost 0 bases, J lost 3 bases, and 13 bases lay in between. This CDR3 is 15 amino acids long. Per the germline V gene, CDR1 is SGHRS and CDR2 is YFSETQ. The CDR3 here is CASSLEIQGSYEQYF. The CDR3 nucleotides read TGCGCCAGCAGCTTGGAGATCCAAGGTAGCTACGAGCAGTACTTC.

The rearrangement joins TRBV5-1 to TRBJ1-1; D unresolved. From germline, CDR1 is SGHRS and CDR2 YFSETQ. The CDR3 spans 13 residues. V dropped 4 bases and J dropped 7 bases, with 14 bases sitting between them. CDR3 sequence: CASSREQRGEAFF. The DNA of the CDR3 is TGCGCCAGCAGCCGTGAACAGAGAGGTGAAGCTTTCTTT. Supplemented by reference TRBV5-1 and TRBJ1-1, the full variable domain reads KAGVTQTPRYLIKTRGQQVTLSCSPISGHRSVSWYQQTPGQGLQFLFEYFSETQRNKGNFPGRFSGRQFSNSRSEMNVSTLELGDSALYLCASSREQRGEAFFGQGTRLTVV.

The chain couples TRBV2 to TRBJ1-5, with 9 positions matching TRBD1. CDR1 and CDR2 from the germline V gene are SNHLY and FYNNEI. The V segment lost 4 bases and the J segment 7 bases; nucleotides outside the gene matches: 2. The CDR3 sequence is 13 residues long. CDR3 region: CASSVDRGQPQHF. In DNA, the CDR3 is TGTGCCAGCAGTGTGGACAGGGGACAGCCCCAGCATTTT.

This rearrangement joins TRBV18 to TRBJ1-3; 8 bases are shared with TRBD1. The junction had 6 bases not matched to a gene; V was cut back by 3 bases and J by 2 bases. Germline V gene sequence: CDR1 KGHSH, CDR2 LQKENI. There are 16 residues in the CDR3. The CDR3 nucleotides read TGTGCCAGCTCACCTGGACAGGGTTTCGCTGGAAACACCATATATTTT. Amino acid sequence: CASSPGQGFAGNTIYF.

The chain links TRBV13 to TRBJ2-5; D is perhaps TRBD2 (6 bases). The tail of the sequence fits TRBJ2-7 better, so the J call may be wrong. Germline assignment: CDR1 PRHDT and CDR2 FYEKMQ (reference sequence). The CDR3 is 15 amino acids. As DNA, the CDR3 is TGTGCCAGCAGCCCGCGGCTAGCGAACGCCTACGAGCAGTACTTC. Its translation is CASSPRLANAYEQYF.

The chain employs TRBV6-5 and TRBJ2-3; D gene ambiguous. The germline gives CDR1 MNHEY, CDR2 SVGAGI. The CDR3 contains 14 residues. The germline V and J ends were trimmed by 2 bases and 4 bases, with 10 bases remaining between them. The DNA for the CDR3 is TGTGCCAGCAGTTACGGGTTTAAGGCAGATACGCAGTATTTT. It codes for CASSYGFKADTQYF.

The rearrangement links TRBV29-1 to TRBJ2-5; 12 bases fit TRBD2. The CDR3 is 16 residues long. Germline assignment: CDR1 SQVTM and CDR2 ANQGSEA. The V and J ends lost 6 bases and 1 base, in that order; junction bases with no gene match: 9. The CDR3: CSVTGRTSGTQETQYF. CDR3 DNA sequence: TGCAGCGTAACAGGGAGGACTAGCGGGACCCAAGAGACCCAGTACTTC.

In this sample, this clone turned up a few times. The rearrangement links TRBV5-1 to TRBJ2-2, with D unresolved. This CDR3 is built from 13 residues. Germline loops: CDR1 SGHRS, CDR2 YFSETQ. V shed 0 bases and J shed 6 bases, with 6 bases lying between them. CDR3 sequence (DNA): TGCGCCAGCAGCTTGGACCCACCCGGGGAGCTGTTTTTT. Protein: CASSLDPPGELFF.

The rearrangement uses TRBV7-8 and TRBJ1-1; D not resolved. The V gene lost 4 bases and the J gene lost 0 bases, with 6 bases spanning the gap. The CDR3 contains 13 residues. Germline values: CDR1 SGHVS, CDR2 FQNEAQ. CDR3 in DNA: TGTGCCAGCAGCTCCTATCTGAACACTGAAGCTTTCTTT. Protein: CASSSYLNTEAFF.

This clone showed up just a few times. The genes are TRBV19 and TRBJ1-5; maybe TRBD1 (6 bases). Trimming cost V 3 bases and J 6 bases, with 15 bases left between them. The CDR3 runs to 15 residues. The germline gives CDR1 LNHDA, CDR2 SQIVND (reference sequence). The CDR3 DNA sequence: TGTGCCAGTAGTATTATTGGGGGCGTGGGTCAGCCCCAGCATTTT. Translating it yields CASSIIGGVGQPQHF.